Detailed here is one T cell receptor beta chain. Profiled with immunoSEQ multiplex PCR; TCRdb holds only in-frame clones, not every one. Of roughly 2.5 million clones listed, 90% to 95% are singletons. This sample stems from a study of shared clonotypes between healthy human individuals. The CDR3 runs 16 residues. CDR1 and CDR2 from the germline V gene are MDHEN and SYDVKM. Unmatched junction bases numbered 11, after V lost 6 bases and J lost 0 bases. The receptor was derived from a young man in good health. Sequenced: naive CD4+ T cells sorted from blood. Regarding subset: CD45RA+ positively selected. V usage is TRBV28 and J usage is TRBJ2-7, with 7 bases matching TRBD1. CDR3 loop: CASRRYGDRASYEQYF. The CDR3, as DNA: TGTGCCAGCAGGAGATACGGAGACAGGGCCTCCTACGAGCAGTACTTC.